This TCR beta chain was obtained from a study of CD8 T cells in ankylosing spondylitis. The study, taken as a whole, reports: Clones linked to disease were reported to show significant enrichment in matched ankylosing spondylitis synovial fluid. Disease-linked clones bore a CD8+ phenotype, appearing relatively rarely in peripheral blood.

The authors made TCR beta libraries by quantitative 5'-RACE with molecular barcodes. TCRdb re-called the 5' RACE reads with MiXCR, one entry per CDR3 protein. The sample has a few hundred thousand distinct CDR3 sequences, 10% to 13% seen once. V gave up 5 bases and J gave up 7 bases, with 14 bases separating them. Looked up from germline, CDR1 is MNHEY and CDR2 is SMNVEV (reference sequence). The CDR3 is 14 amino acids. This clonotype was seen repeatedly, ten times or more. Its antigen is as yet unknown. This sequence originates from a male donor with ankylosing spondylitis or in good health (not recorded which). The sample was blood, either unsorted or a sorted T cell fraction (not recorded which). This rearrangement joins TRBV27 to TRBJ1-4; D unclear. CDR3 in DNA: TGTGCCAGCAGTCATCTCCTGGGGAGTGAAAAACTGTTTTTT. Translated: CASSHLLGSEKLFF. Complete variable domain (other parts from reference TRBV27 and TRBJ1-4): EAQVTQNPRYLITVTGKKLTVTCSQNMNHEYMSWYRQDPGLGLRQIYYSMNVEVTDKGDVPEGYKVSRKEKRNFPLILESPSPNQTSLYFCASSHLLGSEKLFFGSGTQLSVL.